The sequence of this T cell receptor (beta chain) was determined in a study of cytomegalovirus exposure and HLA in healthy donors. The CDR3 has 15 amino acids. V shed 1 base and J shed 0 bases, with 6 bases lying between them. Germline values: CDR1 SSHAT, CDR2 FNYEAQ (reference sequence). This clone has just one count. Antigen: not known. PCR amplification relied on 60 Vbeta primers (plus 13 Jbeta primers). Methods used by the authors: Later, tens of millions of unique TCR beta chains were counted in an analysis, and some 11 million of them were shared. TCRdb's copy holds only in-frame clones and misses some; the assay was immunoSEQ multiplex PCR. D and trimming come from the DNA, and the V and J calls and clone size come from that table. The sample yields tens of thousands of clones, 64% seen once. Study outcomes and limitations: By a later analysis, the bulk of CMV-associated TCR beta chains appeared HLA-restricted. A later analysis associated 15,000 or so TCR beta sequences with HLA alleles at a 0.05 false discovery rate. The listing of 150 or so TCR beta chains classed them as cytomegalovirus-associated.

The sequence was obtained from a human donor in good health. The specimen sequenced was PBMCs. The chain links TRBV7-7 to TRBJ2-2; no clear D gene. The chain's CDR3 is CASSLDFTNTGELFF. The CDR3 DNA sequence: TGTGCCAGCAGCTTAGACTTCACGAACACCGGGGAGCTGTTTTTT.